The entry below gives a single T cell receptor beta chain sequence along with its context. The data were obtained in a study of blood T cell repertoires in COVID-19. Study information: The origin of the acute and convalescent COVID-19 samples was the United States, Italy and Spain. From T cells, B-cell-depleted T cells, or PBMCs came the material, which was cDNA or gDNA.

In the original analysis: Quantification of nucleated cells was approximated via reference gene primer amplification. Using immunoSEQ multiplex PCR, the repertoire was profiled, and TCRdb retains in-frame clones only, with some absent. Clone size and V and J calls were adopted from that table, with D and trimming inferred from the DNA. The sample has 120,000 to 150,000 clones, roughly nine tenths seen once. V shed 1 base and J shed 2 bases, with 9 bases lying between them. Germline V gives CDR1 SGHRS, CDR2 YFSETQ. CDR3 length: 14 amino acids. The chain recombines TRBV5-1 with TRBJ1-1; D is unresolved. The TCR originated in a human donor in a cohort sampled during active COVID-19. Sequences were obtained from peripheral blood. The CDR3 loop is CASSLSSTNTEAFF. CDR3 in DNA: TGCGCCAGCAGCTTGAGTTCCACAAACACTGAAGCTTTCTTT.